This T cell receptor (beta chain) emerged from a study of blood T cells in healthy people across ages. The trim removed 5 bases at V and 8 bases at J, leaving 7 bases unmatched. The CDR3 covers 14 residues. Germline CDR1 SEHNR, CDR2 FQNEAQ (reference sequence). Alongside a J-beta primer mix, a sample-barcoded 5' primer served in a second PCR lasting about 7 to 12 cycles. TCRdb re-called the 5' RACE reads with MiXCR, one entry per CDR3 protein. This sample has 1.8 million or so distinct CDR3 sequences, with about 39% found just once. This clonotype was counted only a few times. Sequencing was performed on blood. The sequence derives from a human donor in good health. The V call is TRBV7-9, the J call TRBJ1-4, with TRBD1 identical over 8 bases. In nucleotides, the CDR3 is TGTGCCAGCAGCCTCACAGGGGGATTCGAAAAACTGTTTTTT. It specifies CASSLTGGFEKLFF.